This T cell receptor (beta chain) was sequenced for a study of T cells in Graves' hyperthyroidism and ophthalmopathy. It was RNA transcripts that yielded the amplified TCR beta CDR3 regions. First-round RT-PCR targeting the TCR CDR3 was performed with the HTBI primer set. TCRdb re-derived calls from the multiplex PCR reads in MiXCR, one entry per CDR3 protein. Among fewer than 400,000 distinct CDR3 sequences, roughly 14% were seen once, and the ten largest hold about 27%. Not enrolled were patients with uncontrolled infection, other autoimmune disease, pregnancy or lactation. Losses at the gene ends were 4 bases for V and 5 bases for J; bases not matched to a gene: 18. The CDR3 loop spans 18 amino acids. Germline CDR1 LGHDT, CDR2 YNNKEL (reference sequence). This clonotype appeared many times.

This chain uses TRBV3-1 with TRBJ2-5; 8 bases line up with TRBD2. Sequencing used blood. This receptor was identified in a woman aged 18-35 years with Graves' hyperthyroidism that later progressed to Graves' ophthalmopathy. For the CDR3, the DNA is TGTGCCAGCAGCCGAGCCAGTAGCGGGAACTTGCTGATGGAGACCCAGTACTTC. Translation: CASSRASSGNLLMETQYF.